This TCR beta chain was observed in a study of cytomegalovirus exposure and HLA in healthy donors. PCR was performed using 60 Vbeta and 13 Jbeta primers. Profiled with immunoSEQ multiplex PCR; TCRdb holds only in-frame clones, not every one. The sample records 90,000 to 120,000 clones, around 76% being singletons. The source material was PBMCs. The receptor was derived from a man aged 25-40 years in good health and CMV-seropositive.

This chain's CDR3 is CASHATGDGGYTF. The CDR3 DNA follows: TGCGCCAGCCACGCGACAGGAGATGGTGGCTACACCTTC. The rearrangement joins TRBV5-1 to TRBJ1-2; D possibly corresponds to TRBD1 (6 bases). The CDR3 has 13 residues. Germline V CDR1 and CDR2: SGHRS, YFSETQ. V shed 7 bases and J shed 7 bases, with 17 bases lying between them. The complete variable domain, with remaining parts taken from reference TRBV5-1 and TRBJ1-2, reads KAGVTQTPRYLIKTRGQQVTLSCSPISGHRSVSWYQQTPGQGLQFLFEYFSETQRNKGNFPGRFSGRQFSNSRSEMNVSTLELGDSALYLCASHATGDGGYTFGSGTRLTVV.